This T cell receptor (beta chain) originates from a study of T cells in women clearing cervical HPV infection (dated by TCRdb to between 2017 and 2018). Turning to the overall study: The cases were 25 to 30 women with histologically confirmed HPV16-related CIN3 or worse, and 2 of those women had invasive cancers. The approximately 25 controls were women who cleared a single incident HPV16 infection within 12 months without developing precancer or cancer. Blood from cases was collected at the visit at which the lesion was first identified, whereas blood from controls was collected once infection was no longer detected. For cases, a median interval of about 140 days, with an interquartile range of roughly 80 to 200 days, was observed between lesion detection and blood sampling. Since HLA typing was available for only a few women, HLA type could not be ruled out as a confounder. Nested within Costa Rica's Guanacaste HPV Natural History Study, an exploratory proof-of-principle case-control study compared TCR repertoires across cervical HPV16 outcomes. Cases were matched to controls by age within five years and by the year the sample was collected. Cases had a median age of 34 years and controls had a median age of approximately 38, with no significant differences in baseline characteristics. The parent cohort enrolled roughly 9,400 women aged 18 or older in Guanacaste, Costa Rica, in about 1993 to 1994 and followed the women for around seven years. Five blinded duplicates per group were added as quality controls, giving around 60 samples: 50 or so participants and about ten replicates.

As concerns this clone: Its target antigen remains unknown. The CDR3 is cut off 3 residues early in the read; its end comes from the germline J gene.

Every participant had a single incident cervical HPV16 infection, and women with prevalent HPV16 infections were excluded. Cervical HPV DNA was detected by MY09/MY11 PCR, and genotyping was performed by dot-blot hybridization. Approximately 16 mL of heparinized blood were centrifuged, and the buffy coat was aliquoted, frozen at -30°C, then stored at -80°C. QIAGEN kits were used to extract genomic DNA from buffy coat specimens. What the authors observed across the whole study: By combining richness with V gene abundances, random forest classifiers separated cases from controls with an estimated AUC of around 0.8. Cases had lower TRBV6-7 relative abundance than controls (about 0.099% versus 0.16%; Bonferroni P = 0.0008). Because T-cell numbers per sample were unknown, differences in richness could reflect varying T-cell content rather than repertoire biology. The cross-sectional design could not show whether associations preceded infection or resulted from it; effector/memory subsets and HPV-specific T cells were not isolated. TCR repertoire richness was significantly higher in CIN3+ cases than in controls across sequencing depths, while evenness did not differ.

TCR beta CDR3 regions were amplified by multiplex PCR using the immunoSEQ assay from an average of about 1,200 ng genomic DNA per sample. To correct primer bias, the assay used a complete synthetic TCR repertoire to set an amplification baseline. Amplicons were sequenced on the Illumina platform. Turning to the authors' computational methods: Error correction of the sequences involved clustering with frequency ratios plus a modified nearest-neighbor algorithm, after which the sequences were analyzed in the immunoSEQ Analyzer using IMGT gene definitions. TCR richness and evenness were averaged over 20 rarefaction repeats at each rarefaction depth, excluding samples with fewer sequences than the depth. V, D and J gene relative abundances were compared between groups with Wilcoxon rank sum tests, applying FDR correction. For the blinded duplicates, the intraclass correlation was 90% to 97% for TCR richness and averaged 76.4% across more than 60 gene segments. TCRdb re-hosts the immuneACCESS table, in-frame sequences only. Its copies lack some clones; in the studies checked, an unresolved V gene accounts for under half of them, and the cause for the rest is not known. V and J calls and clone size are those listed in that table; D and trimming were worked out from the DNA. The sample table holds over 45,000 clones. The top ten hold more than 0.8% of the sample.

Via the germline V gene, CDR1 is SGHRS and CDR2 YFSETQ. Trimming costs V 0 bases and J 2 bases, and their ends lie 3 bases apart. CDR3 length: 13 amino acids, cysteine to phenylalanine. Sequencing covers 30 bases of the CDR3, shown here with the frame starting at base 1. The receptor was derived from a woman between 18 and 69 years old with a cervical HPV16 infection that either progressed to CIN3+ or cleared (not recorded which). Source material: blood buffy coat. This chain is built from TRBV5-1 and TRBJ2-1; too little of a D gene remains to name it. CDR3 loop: CASSLGPYNEQFF. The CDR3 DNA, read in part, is TGCGCCAGCAGCTTGGGGCCCTACAATGAG. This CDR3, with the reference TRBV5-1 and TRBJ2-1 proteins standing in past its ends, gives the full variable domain KAGVTQTPRYLIKTRGQQVTLSCSPISGHRSVSWYQQTPGQGLQFLFEYFSETQRNKGNFPGRFSGRQFSNSRSEMNVSTLELGDSALYLCASSLGPYNEQFFGPGTRLTVL.